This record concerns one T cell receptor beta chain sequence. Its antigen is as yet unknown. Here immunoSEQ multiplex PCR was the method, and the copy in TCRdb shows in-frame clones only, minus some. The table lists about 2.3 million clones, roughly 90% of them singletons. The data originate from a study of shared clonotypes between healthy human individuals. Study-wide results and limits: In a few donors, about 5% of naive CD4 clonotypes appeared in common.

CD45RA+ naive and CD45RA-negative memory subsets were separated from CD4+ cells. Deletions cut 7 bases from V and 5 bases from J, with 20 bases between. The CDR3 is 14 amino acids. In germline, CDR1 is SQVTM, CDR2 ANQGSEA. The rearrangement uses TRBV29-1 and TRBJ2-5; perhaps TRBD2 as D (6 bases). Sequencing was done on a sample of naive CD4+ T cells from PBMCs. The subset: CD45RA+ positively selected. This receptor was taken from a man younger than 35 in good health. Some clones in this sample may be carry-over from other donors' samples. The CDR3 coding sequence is TGCAGCGCCGGGGCCCCCCCAGGGAGGGAGACCCAGTACTTC. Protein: CSAGAPPGRETQYF.